The entry that follows covers one TCR beta chain sequence. No cognate antigen has been identified for it. Within one base of it there is no much larger clone, and no base qualities were kept. The sample originates from a study of graft-versus-host responses after intestinal transplantation (dated by TCRdb to the early 2020s). About the study as a whole: Multivisceral, liver-intestinal, or isolated intestinal transplants were received by the recipients. Every recipient was given anti-thymocyte globulin induction, then maintenance tacrolimus and steroids for two to three years. To identify alloreactive clones, pre-transplant mixed lymphocyte reaction products were sequenced and then compared with unstimulated pre-transplant donor and recipient T cells. After intestinal transplantation, graft-versus-host and host-versus-graft alloreactive T cell clones were followed in the graft, circulation and bone marrow using bulk TCR-beta CDR3 sequencing. Donor T cell macrochimerism was defined as a peak of at least 4% donor T cells among recipient peripheral blood mononuclear cells. A cohort of 20 to 25 intestinal transplant recipients, including one retransplant, was enrolled, and a few patients lacking pretransplant specimens were excluded. Samples from a few later patients were sequenced in-house on an Illumina MiSeq with MiXCR processing rather than by the commercial service. The paper as a whole reports these results and caveats: The conclusions were limited by the relatively low number and heterogeneity of the intestinal transplant patients. Patients with donor T cell macrochimerism had high GvH to HvG T cell clonal ratios in their allografts. Peak levels of circulating GvH clones were associated with declines in HvG clones early after transplant. GvH clones were detected in recipient bone marrow, and some of these GvH clones were observed earlier in ileal mucosa or blood, consistent with an intestinal mucosal origin.

Library construction relied on the immunoSEQ multiplex PCR assay. For most patients, genomic DNA was subjected to high-throughput TCR-beta CDR3 sequencing by Adaptive Biotechnologies. As for the authors' bioinformatics: TCR sequencing data for some 17 patients were retrieved from Adaptive's ImmunoSEQ software; a few other patients were processed with MiXCR and VDJtools. CDR3 nucleotide sequences shared between donor and recipient were removed because the origin of such sequences could not be assigned. To be classed as alloreactive, a clone needed at least 2-fold expansion over unstimulated cells and a minimum CFSE-low frequency of 0.002% (template counts) or 0.001% (read counts). Clones detected in sequenced pre-transplant spleen, lymph node, or MLR CFSE-low populations of the donor or recipient were defined as mappable. Cumulative frequency of alloreactive clones was calculated as a percentage of all sequences weighted by copy number. Drawn from immuneACCESS, this table holds only the in-frame rearrangements with V and J called that TCRdb kept. Clones are partly lost; checked studies trace under half to an unresolved V gene and leave the rest unexplained. The V and J calls and the clone size are those of that table, but D and trimming were determined from the DNA. The sample contains tens of thousands of clones, approximately 90% of them found a single time. The leading ten clones occupy roughly 1.5% of the sample.

Blood samples were collected up to 4 times in the first month after transplant and then at least monthly when available. The input for sequencing was PBMCs, taken 26 days after transplant. The receptor was isolated from a human patient who received an intestinal transplant, so some T cells may come from the graft donor.

The CDR3 is CASSLGLIAGEETQYF. The nucleotide sequence is TGCGCCAGCAGCTTGGGTTTGATAGCGGGGGAAGAGACCCAGTACTTC. The chain is encoded by TRBV5-1 joined to TRBJ2-5; 9 nucleotides in the junction match TRBD2. CDR1 is given as SGHRS and CDR2 as YFSETQ, both from the germline V gene. Trimming accounts for 0 bases at V and 3 bases at J, while the number of junction bases matched to no gene is 6. There are 16 amino acids in the CDR3, from cysteine to phenylalanine inclusive. Only the CDR3 DNA stays, 48 bases, in frame from base 1.